Each of the 4 T cell receptor beta chains below was sequenced from the same sample in a study of T cell responses to AZD1222 COVID-19 vaccine (dated by TCRdb to 2020 to 2022). Library method: the immunoSEQ multiplex PCR assay. Drawn from immuneACCESS, this table holds only the in-frame rearrangements with V and J called that TCRdb kept. Clones are partly lost; checked studies trace under half to an unresolved V gene and leave the rest unexplained. The sample has around 110,000 clones on record, 75% to 90% of them singletons. Roughly 3.7% of the sample rests with the top ten. The sample's time point label is to be understood as: baseline before first vaccination. Explained via the paper, the treatment or condition label denotes: meningococcal conjugate vaccine given as trial control. The input for sequencing was peripheral blood, taken on day 0 of MenACWY control vaccination. These receptors came from an adult in good health.

This clone was found a few times. The chain links TRBV24-1 to TRBJ2-5, with 7 bases matching TRBD2. CDR1 KGHDR and CDR2 SFDVKD come from the germline V gene. V was clipped by 0 bases and J by 5 bases; unmatched bases: 8. This CDR3 is 16 amino acids long. CDR3 nucleotide sequence: TGTGCCACCAGTGATTTGTGGAGGCGGGGGATTGAGACCCAGTACTTC. It is translated as CATSDLWRRGIETQYF.

The chain combines TRBV19 with TRBJ1-2; 7 bases match TRBD1. V trimming: 8 bases; J trimming: 2 bases; junction bases outside the gene matches: 8. Germline loops: CDR1 LNHDA, CDR2 SQIVND (reference sequence). This CDR3 spans 14 amino acids. This CDR3 reads CASEEGQKNYGYTF. The DNA for the CDR3 is TGTGCCAGTGAAGAGGGACAGAAAAACTATGGCTACACCTTC. The full variable domain, in which reference TRBV19 and TRBJ1-2 provide the parts outside the CDR3, is DGGITQSPKYLFRKEGQNVTLSCEQNLNHDAMYWYRQDPGQGLRLIYYSQIVNDFQKGDIAEGYSVSREKKESFPLTVTSAQKNPTAFYLCASEEGQKNYGYTFGSGTRLTVV.

This clone was seen only once. This chain links TRBV2 with TRBJ2-1; 14 bases line up with TRBD2. The CDR3 consists of 15 residues. V was pared by 5 bases and J by 8 bases, with 5 bases of the junction left unmatched. The germline V gene has CDR1 SNHLY and CDR2 FYNNEI. As DNA, the CDR3 is TGTGCCAGCAGTATGCAGGGACTAGCGGGGGATGAGCAGTTCTTC. It specifies CASSMQGLAGDEQFF. Full variable domain (missing parts from reference TRBV2 and TRBJ2-1): EPEVTQTPSHQVTQMGQEVILRCVPISNHLYFYWYRQILGQKVEFLVSFYNNEISEKSEIFDDQFSVERPDGSNFTLKIRSTKLEDSAMYFCASSMQGLAGDEQFFGPGTRLTVL.

The rearrangement joins TRBV9 to TRBJ2-2; unclear D gene. V lost 6 bases, J lost 3 bases, and 9 bases lay in between. Germline V gene lookup returns CDR1 SGDLS and CDR2 YYNGEE. The CDR3 is 13 residues long. DNA for the CDR3: TGTGCCAGCACCCGAAGGGACACCGGGGAGCTGTTTTTT. Translating gives CASTRRDTGELFF.